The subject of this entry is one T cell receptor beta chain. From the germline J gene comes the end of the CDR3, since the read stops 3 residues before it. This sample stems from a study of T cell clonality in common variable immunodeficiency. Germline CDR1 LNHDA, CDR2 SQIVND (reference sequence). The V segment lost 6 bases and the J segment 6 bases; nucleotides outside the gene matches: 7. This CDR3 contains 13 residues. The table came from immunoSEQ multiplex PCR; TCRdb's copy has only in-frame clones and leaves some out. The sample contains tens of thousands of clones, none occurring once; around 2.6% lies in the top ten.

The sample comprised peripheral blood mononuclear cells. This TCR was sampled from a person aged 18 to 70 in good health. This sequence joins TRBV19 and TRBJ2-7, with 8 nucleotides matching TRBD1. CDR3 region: CASSGTGASEQYF. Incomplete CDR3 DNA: TGTGCCAGTAGCGGGACAGGCGCGAGCGAG.